This TCR beta chain comes out of a study of blood T cell repertoires in COVID-19. In the study overall: The United States, Italy and Spain were the sources of the acute and convalescent COVID-19 samples. Sources were T cells, B-cell-depleted T cells, or PBMCs; the material itself was cDNA or gDNA.

Sequencing used immunoSEQ multiplex PCR; TCRdb keeps in-frame clones, though not all of them. The sample yields about 400,000 clones, approximately 87% seen once. CDR1 and CDR2 (germline): MDHEN, SYDVKM. Trimming removed 4 bases at V and 3 bases at J, with 10 bases between. The CDR3 loop spans 13 amino acids. Enrolled through a virtual design, the participants were between roughly 18 and 90 years of age and came from fewer than 30 US areas. Clinical history reported by participants formed the basis on which cohorts were assigned. The specimen was PBMCs or T cells enriched from blood (not recorded which). J is TRBJ2-7 and V is TRBV28, with D perhaps TRBD1 (6 bases). This sequence was found in a woman between 25 and 40 years old with acute COVID-19. CDR3 nucleotide sequence: TGTGCCAGCAGTTCGTACAGGGTCTACGAGCAGTACTTC. Translated, it gives CASSSYRVYEQYF.